Listed below are T cell receptor delta chains from one sample, sequenced in a study of gamma-delta T cells after stem cell transplantation. TCRdb redid the clone calls on the RT-PCR reads with CATT. The table includes about 4,900 delta-chain clones, approximately 16% detected once. The sample taken for sequencing was gamma-delta T cells. The receptors originated from a human donor. It is not recorded whose cells these are; they may come from a transplant donor. Both conserved end residues are part of each CDR3. D genes are given only for firm matches. Clone size appears in some rows only: once, few, many, or a class for an expanded clone.

j_gene	d_gene	abundance	v_gene	CDR3nt	CDR3aa
TRDJ1	TRDD2	few	TRDV1	TGTGCTCTTGGGGAACGTTTGAGGCCTTCCTACAGTGGATACGCTTCGTACACCGATAAACTCATCTTT	CALGERLRPSYSGYASYTDKLIF
TRDJ3	NA	few	TRDV2	TGTGCCTGTGACCTTCGGTATTCGAATCCCTCCTGGGACACCCGACAGATGTTTTTC	CACDLRYSNPSWDTRQMFF
TRDJ3	TRDD3	NA	TRDV3	TGTGCCTTTAGCCCCTACGGATGGCTGGGGGATGCGCTGCGTTTTAGCTCCTGGGACACCCGACAGGTGTTTTTC	CAFSPYGWLGDALRFSSWDTRQVFF
TRDJ1	TRDD3	few	TRDV3	TGTGCCTTTGAGATTCGAGGGTACTGGGGGATAATTCCGTACACCGATAAACTCATCTTT	CAFEIRGYWGIIPYTDKLIF
TRDJ3	TRDD3	NA	TRDV2	TGTGCCTGTGACACCGTCCTGGGGGTTAATAAAATCTCCTGGGACACCCGACAGATGTTTTTC	CACDTVLGVNKISWDTRQMFF
TRDJ3	NA	medium-sized	TRDV2	TGTGCCTGTGACACCGTGGGGGGCTCCTGGGACACCCGACAGATGTTTTTC	CACDTVGGSWDTRQMFF
TRDJ2	TRDD3	NA	TRDV2	TGTGCCTGTGACATACTGGGGGATACGAGAGCACACCTCTTCTTT	CACDILGDTRAHLFF
TRDJ1	TRDD3	NA	TRDV1	TGTGCTCTTGGGGATCCAGCCCCCTTTTTTTCCTTCGTGGGATACGCGGGGATCGATAAACTCATCTTT	CALGDPAPFFSFVGYAGIDKLIF
TRDJ3	TRDD3	few	TRDV2	TGTGCCTGTGACACCGTCCTGGGGGAGATCTCCTGGGACACCCGACAGATGTTTTTC	CACDTVLGEISWDTRQMFF
TRDJ1	NA	NA	TRDV1	TGTGCTCTTGGGGTGCTACCCTGGTACTTTAGAAATAAACTCATCTTT	CALGVLPWYFRNKLIF
TRDJ1	NA	few	TRDV1	TGTGCTCTTGGGGTCCCCTCCCACGAGGGGAGATACGCCGATAAACTCATCTTT	CALGVPSHEGRYADKLIF
TRDJ1	NA	few	TRDV1	TGTGCTCTTGGGAAGGGGCCTTCCTACGCTGTTAGTACTGGGGGATTCCACACCGATAAACTCATCTTT	CALGKGPSYAVSTGGFHTDKLIF
TRDJ2	TRDD3	few	TRAV29/DV5	TGTGCAGCAACCACCATAACCACTGGGGGCCTGACAGCACAACTCTTCTTT	CAATTITTGGLTAQLFF
TRDJ2	TRDD3	NA	TRDV1	TGTGCTCTTGGGGGCTCTCGGACTAAGTATGACACTTCGTACTGGGGGATACTCTCTTTGACAGCACAACTCTTCTTT	CALGGSRTKYDTSYWGILSLTAQLFF
TRDJ3	TRDD3	few	TRDV2	TGTGCCTGTGACACTCACCTACTGGGGGATACGCCGAGCTCCTGGGACACCCGACAGATGTTTTTC	CACDTHLLGDTPSSWDTRQMFF
TRDJ1	NA	NA	TRDV3	TGTGCCTCTAACTTCGGGGGCACCGATAAACTCATCTTT	CASNFGGTDKLIF
TRDJ1	TRDD3	few	TRDV1	TGTGCTCTTGGGAAGGGGCTTACAGGGGGATGGGCCGATAAACTCATCTTT	CALGKGLTGGWADKLIF
TRDJ1	TRDD3	NA	TRDV1	TGTGCTCTTGGGTTCCCTTTCCTGCCTCTGGGGGATAACACCGATAAACTCATCTTT	CALGFPFLPLGDNTDKLIF
TRDJ1	NA	medium-sized	TRDV2	TGTGCCTGTGACACCGTGGGGATCCCCGATAAACTCATCTTT	CACDTVGIPDKLIF
TRDJ1	TRDD3	NA	TRDV1	TGTGCTCTTGGGGGAGGCCTTCCAACTCGACTGGGGGCTCCCCCGACCGATAAACTCATCTTT	CALGGGLPTRLGAPPTDKLIF
TRDJ1	NA	few	TRDV1	TGTGCTCTTGGGTTAAATAGGGAGGACCCGGGAAAACTCATCTTT	CALGLNREDPGKLIF
TRDJ1	TRDD3	few	TRDV1	TGTGCTCTTGGGGAAGAAGGCCAAACTGGGGTTCTGTACACCGATAAACTCATCTTT	CALGEEGQTGVLYTDKLIF
TRDJ1	NA	NA	TRDV1	TGTGCTCTTGGGGAACTTCCTCCCTCCCTACTGGTTGGGGGTAGGGACACCGATAAACTCATCTTT	CALGELPPSLLVGGRDTDKLIF
TRDJ2	TRDD3	few	TRDV1	TGTGCTCTTGGGGAATCGTCCCCTCCTACCCAGTACTGGGGGGTCGCTTTGACAGCACAACTCTTCTTT	CALGESSPPTQYWGVALTAQLFF
TRDJ2	NA	few	TRAV29/DV5	TGTGCAGCAAGCATGAACTGGGAGACCTGGACGGCTTTGACGGCACAACTCTTCTTT	CAASMNWETWTALTAQLFF
TRDJ2	TRDD3	large	TRDV2	TGTGCCTGTGACATACTGGGGGATACGTGGGGGACAGCACAACTCTTCTTT	CACDILGDTWGTAQLFF
TRDJ1	TRDD2	few	TRDV1	TGTGCTCTTGGGGCTTCTCTTCCTACCCAGCACAAAAAGAACACCGGTAAACTCATCTTT	CALGASLPTQHKKNTGKLIF
TRDJ1	TRDD3	NA	TRDV1	TGTGCTCTTGGGGAACCATCGTGTGGGGCGCGTCAGATTGGGGGATACGCGAAGAAACTCATCTTT	CALGEPSCGARQIGGYAKKLIF
TRDJ1	TRDD3	few	TRAV29/DV5	TGTGCAGCAAGGAGTCTTCCCCCTCTTACTGGAGGATACGGCACCGATAAACTCATCTTT	CAARSLPPLTGGYGTDKLIF
TRDJ3	NA	few	TRDV1	TGTGCTCTTGGGGAGGATAGGAGGAACAGCACCTCCCCCTATTTCTGCTGGGACACCCGACAGACGTTTTTC	CALGEDRRNSTSPYFCWDTRQTFF
TRDJ2	NA	few	TRDV1	TGTGCTCTTGGGGAACTCTGGGGACCCTTGACAGCACAACTCTTCTTT	CALGELWGPLTAQLFF
TRDJ2	NA	large	TRDV3	TGTGCCTTTAGAGGACGGGGGGCAGCACAACTCTTCTTT	CAFRGRGAAQLFF
TRDJ2	TRDD3	few	TRDV1	TGTGCTCTTGGGGAACTATTGGGCTCCCTAGGGGGGGATACAGCACAACTCTTCTTT	CALGELLGSLGGDTAQLFF
TRDJ1	TRDD3	medium-sized	TRDV3	TGTGCCTTCCTTTATGAGGGATACAGGTTGGCCACCGATAAACTCATCTTT	CAFLYEGYRLATDKLIF
TRDJ2	NA	NA	TRDV3	TGTGCCTTTAACCCTCCTCCTACGCTGGGTTCGACTTTGACAGCACAACTCTTCTTT	CAFNPPPTLGSTLTAQLFF
TRDJ1	NA	NA	TRDV3	TGTGCCTCTAGGATAAGAGGGATTCTCGATAAACTCATCTTT	CASRIRGILDKLIF
TRDJ3	NA	NA	TRAV29/DV5	TGTGCAGCAAGCGCGGGGGCTCAGTGGGACACCCGACAGATGTTTTTC	CAASAGAQWDTRQMFF
TRDJ1	TRDD3	few	TRDV1	TGTGCTCTTGGGGAACCACGAGGCCTACGTTTTGGGGGAAGCACCGATAAACTCATCTTT	CALGEPRGLRFGGSTDKLIF
TRDJ1	TRDD3	NA	TRDV3	TGTGCCTTTACGTCCTATACTGGGGATCGGGACACCGATAAACTCATCTTT	CAFTSYTGDRDTDKLIF
TRDJ1	TRDD2	medium-sized	TRDV1	TGTGCTCTTGGGGAACGGAATTCCTACCTAGATGGGCCCCACACCGATAAACTCATCTTT	CALGERNSYLDGPHTDKLIF
TRDJ1	NA	few	TRDV1	TGTGCTCTTGGGGAAGGCAACCCTTCTAGCTTGGCCGATAAACTCATCTTT	CALGEGNPSSLADKLIF
TRDJ1	NA	NA	TRDV1	TGTGCTCTTGGGGAAGAGGTTCCCTACGGTTCTGAACTCATCTTT	CALGEEVPYGSELIF
TRDJ3	NA	NA	TRDV2	TGTGCCTGTCACACCGCGGGTAGTCACTCCTGGGACACCCGACAGATGTTTTTC	CACHTAGSHSWDTRQMFF
TRDJ2	TRDD3	medium-sized	TRDV2	TGTGCCTGTGACCCATTACTGGGGGAGCCGACAGCACAACTCTTCTTT	CACDPLLGEPTAQLFF
TRDJ3	TRDD3	NA	TRAV29/DV5	TGTGCAGCAAGCCGCAGCCAGAGATCCGTACTGGGGGATACGCTTGGCAGCTCCTGGGACACCCGACAGATGTTTTTC	CAASRSQRSVLGDTLGSSWDTRQMFF
TRDJ1	NA	few	TRDV1	TGTGCTCTTGGGGAATTATGTCTCCTACCTAGTATACTCGCCGATAAACTCATCTTT	CALGELCLLPSILADKLIF
TRDJ1	NA	NA	TRDV1	TGTGCTCTTGGCCGGTTACCGTACACCGATAAACTCATCTTT	CALGRLPYTDKLIF
TRDJ1	NA	medium-sized	TRDV3	TGTGCCTTTAGTTGGCCGATCCTCACCTGGGGACTCATCTTT	CAFSWPILTWGLIF
TRDJ1	NA	few	TRDV1	TGTGCTCTTGGGGTTTCCCCACCCGTACCATCGGACGATAAACTCATCTTT	CALGVSPPVPSDDKLIF
TRDJ3	NA	NA	TRDV2	TGTGCCTGTGACATCGCGAAGCCGATGGGTCAGCTTTCCCGGGACACCCGACAGATGTTTTTC	CACDIAKPMGQLSRDTRQMFF
TRDJ3	TRDD3	NA	TRAV29/DV5	TGTGCAGCAAGCGCGCGACTGGGGGGGCCTAGCTCCTGGGACACCCGACAGATGTTTTTC	CAASARLGGPSSWDTRQMFF